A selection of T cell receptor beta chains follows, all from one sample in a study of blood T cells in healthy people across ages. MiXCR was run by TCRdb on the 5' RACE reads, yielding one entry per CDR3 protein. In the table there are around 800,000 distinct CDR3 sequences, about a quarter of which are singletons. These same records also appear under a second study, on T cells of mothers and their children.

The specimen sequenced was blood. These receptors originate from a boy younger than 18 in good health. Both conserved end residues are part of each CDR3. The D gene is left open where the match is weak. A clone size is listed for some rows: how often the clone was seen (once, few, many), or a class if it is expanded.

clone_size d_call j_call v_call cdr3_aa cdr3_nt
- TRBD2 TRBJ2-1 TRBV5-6 CASSLGGGGYGDEQFF TGTGCCAGCAGCTTGGGCGGCGGGGGTTATGGTGATGAGCAGTTCTTC
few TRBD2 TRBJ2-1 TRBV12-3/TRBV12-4 CASRDTSGGLTYNEQFF TGTGCCAGCAGGGATACTAGCGGGGGCCTAACCTACAATGAGCAGTTCTTC
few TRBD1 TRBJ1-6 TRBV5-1 CASSTIPGQGYNSPLHF TGCGCCAGCAGCACTATCCCGGGACAGGGCTATAATTCACCCCTCCACTTT
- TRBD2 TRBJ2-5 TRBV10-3 CAISGQRGGKETQYF TGTGCCATCAGTGGGCAGCGGGGGGGGAAAGAGACCCAGTACTTC
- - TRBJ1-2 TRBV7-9 CASSLRGTNYGYTF TGTGCCAGCAGCCTAAGGGGCACTAACTATGGCTACACCTTC
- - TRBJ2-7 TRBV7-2 CASSLASGGVKSYEQYF TGTGCCAGCAGCTTAGCATCGGGGGGCGTCAAATCCTACGAGCAGTACTTC
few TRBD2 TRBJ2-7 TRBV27 CASSLSRRSGGYEQYF TGTGCCAGCAGTTTATCGCGACGAAGCGGGGGCTACGAGCAGTACTTC
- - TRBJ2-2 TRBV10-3 CAVGRAGDPGAGELFF TGTGCCGTAGGCCGGGCCGGCGATCCCGGGGCCGGGGAGCTGTTTTTT
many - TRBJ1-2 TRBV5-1 CASSLDSLNYGYTF TGCGCCAGCAGCTTGGACAGTTTAAACTATGGCTACACCTTC
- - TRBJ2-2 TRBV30 CAWSVLGRDSGELFF TGTGCCTGGAGTGTACTCGGCAGGGATTCCGGGGAGCTGTTTTTT
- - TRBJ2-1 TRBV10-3 CAISESGRGSYNEQFF TGTGCCATCAGTGAGTCGGGAAGGGGCTCCTACAATGAGCAGTTCTTC
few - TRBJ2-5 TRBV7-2 CASSLAWGPGQETQYF TGTGCCAGCAGCTTAGCCTGGGGGCCGGGCCAAGAGACCCAGTACTTC
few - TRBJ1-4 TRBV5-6 CASSFGAGVEKLFF TGTGCCAGCAGCTTCGGGGCGGGAGTCGAAAAACTGTTTTTT
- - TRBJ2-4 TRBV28 CASSLPETEKQKNIQYF TGTGCCAGCAGTTTGCCGGAGACTGAGAAACAAAAAAACATTCAGTACTTC
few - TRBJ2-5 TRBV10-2 CASSPTLDAPQYF TGCGCCAGCAGCCCGACACTTGACGCCCCCCAGTACTTC
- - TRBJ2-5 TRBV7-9 CASSVVPERETQYF TGTGCCAGCAGCGTAGTACCTGAACGGGAGACCCAGTACTTC
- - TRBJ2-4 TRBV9 CASNPGRGSKNIQYF TGTGCCAGCAACCCAGGCAGAGGGTCCAAAAACATTCAGTACTTC
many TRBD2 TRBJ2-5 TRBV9 CASSVGLAGETQYF TGTGCCAGCAGTGTCGGACTAGCAGGAGAGACCCAGTACTTC